This T cell receptor (beta chain) was sequenced in a study of vaccination effects on CD4 cells after COVID-19. Study results and limitations: After vaccination, spike-reactive clones in convalescents were mostly new vaccine-induced clones. Both infection-induced and vaccine-induced clones contracted markedly at late post-vaccination timepoints.

The assay was immunoSEQ multiplex PCR, and TCRdb's table has in-frame clones only and misses some. The table lists 55,000 to 90,000 clones, over 65% of them singletons. As for this clone: The antigen is unknown.

Viral peptide pools were used in the ViraFEST assay to expand antigen-specific CD4+ T cells, and sequencing came afterward. On approximately day 9 of culture, CD4+ T cells were separated out. Infection with SARS-CoV-2 occurred in the person between March and December 2020, and PCR confirmed it. The culture used as the negative control contained an HIV-1 Nef peptide pool. The input for sequencing was CD4+ T cells from PBMCs cultured with HIV peptides, taken before COVID-19 vaccination. Subset indicated: HIV-1 Nef peptide pool negative control/reference culture. The TCR comes from a human donor who had a prior SARS-CoV-2 infection.

For the CDR3, the DNA is TGTGCCAGCACCGCCAGGTCGGAGGGAGCCTACGAGCAGTACTTC. Amino acid sequence: CASTARSEGAYEQYF. This sequence joins TRBV5-6 and TRBJ2-7, with D maybe TRBD2 (6 bases). The CDR3 spans 15 residues. V was clipped by 6 bases and J by 2 bases, with 18 bases between them. Germline V CDR1 and CDR2: SGHDT, YYEEEE.